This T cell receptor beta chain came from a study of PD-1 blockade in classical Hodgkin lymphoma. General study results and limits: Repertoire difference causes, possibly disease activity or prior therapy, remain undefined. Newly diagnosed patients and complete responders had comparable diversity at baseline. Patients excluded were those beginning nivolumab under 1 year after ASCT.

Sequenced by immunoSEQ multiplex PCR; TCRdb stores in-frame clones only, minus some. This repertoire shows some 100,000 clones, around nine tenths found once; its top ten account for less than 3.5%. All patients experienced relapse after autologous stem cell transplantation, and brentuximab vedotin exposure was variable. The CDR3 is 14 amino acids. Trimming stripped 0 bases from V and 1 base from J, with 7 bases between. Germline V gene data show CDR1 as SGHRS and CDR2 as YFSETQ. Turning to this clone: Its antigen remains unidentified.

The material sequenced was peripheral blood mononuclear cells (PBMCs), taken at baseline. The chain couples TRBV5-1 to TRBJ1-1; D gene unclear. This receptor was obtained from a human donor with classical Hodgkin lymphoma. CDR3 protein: CASSLATANTEAFF. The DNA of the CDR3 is TGCGCCAGCAGCTTGGCCACTGCGAACACTGAAGCTTTCTTT.